The 26 T cell receptor beta chains listed next were all sequenced from one sample in a study of OX40 agonist ivuxolimab in advanced cancers. The assay was immunoSEQ multiplex PCR, and TCRdb's table has in-frame clones only and misses some. Altogether some 70,000 clones are present, about nine tenths being singletons, with the ten largest covering around 1.1%. The sample here was CD4+ or CD8+ T cells sorted from blood, taken in a trial of the OX40 agonist ivuxolimab. These TCRs come from an adult with an advanced solid tumor such as melanoma, head and neck, liver or kidney cancer.

The CDR3 loop reads CASSLAGQQNYNEQFF. The CDR3 nucleotides read TGCGCCAGCAGCTTGGCCGGACAGCAAAATTACAATGAGCAGTTCTTC. The chain combines TRBV5-1 with TRBJ2-1; D may be TRBD1 (6 bases). Trimming pared 0 bases from V and 4 bases from J, leaving 14 bases between. Germline CDR1 and CDR2: SGHRS and YFSETQ. CDR3 length equals 16 residues. The full variable domain, in which reference TRBV5-1 and TRBJ2-1 provide the parts outside the CDR3, is KAGVTQTPRYLIKTRGQQVTLSCSPISGHRSVSWYQQTPGQGLQFLFEYFSETQRNKGNFPGRFSGRQFSNSRSEMNVSTLELGDSALYLCASSLAGQQNYNEQFFGPGTRLTVL.

The chain combines TRBV11-2 with TRBJ1-6; D gene uncertain. This CDR3 is built from 14 residues. Germline CDR1 is SGHAT and CDR2 is FQNNGV. Deletions cut 2 bases from V and 7 bases from J, with 9 bases between. As DNA, the CDR3 is TGTGCCAGCAGCTTAATGGGAAAAAATTCACCCCTCCACTTT. Residues: CASSLMGKNSPLHF.

This clone was seen once. This chain connects TRBV6-1 to TRBJ2-1; 9 bases fit TRBD2. V lost 0 bases and J lost 12; bases outside the gene matches: 15. Germline CDR1 reads MNHNS; CDR2 reads SASEGT. CDR3 length equals 17 residues. This CDR3 reads CASSEAKSIGLAMRQFF. CDR3 DNA: TGTGCCAGCAGTGAAGCGAAAAGTATAGGACTAGCGATGCGGCAGTTCTTC.

This chain uses TRBV27 with TRBJ1-4; 9 positions match TRBD1. With 4 bases clipped from V and 8 bases from J, the junction kept 8 bases outside the gene matches. The CDR3 covers 15 residues. The germline gives CDR1 MNHEY, CDR2 SMNVEV (reference sequence). This CDR3 is CASSSMGQGREKLFF. The DNA for the CDR3 is TGTGCCAGCAGTTCGATGGGACAGGGTCGCGAAAAACTGTTTTTT.

This chain uses TRBV18 with TRBJ2-6; 9 bases agree with TRBD1. The CDR3 runs 17 residues. The germline V gene has CDR1 KGHSH and CDR2 LQKENI. J lost 3 bases, V lost 2 bases, and 5 bases had no gene match. CDR3 sequence (DNA): TGTGCCAGCTCACCAAGGACAGGGGTAATTGGGGCCAACGTCCTGACTTTC. It yields the protein CASSPRTGVIGANVLTF.

The V gene is TRBV6-6, the J gene TRBJ1-1; D not certain. The V end was cut by 8 bases, the J end by 1 base, with 8 bases between. This CDR3 region has 12 residues. The germline V gene encodes CDR1 MNHNY and CDR2 SVGAGI (reference sequence). The CDR3 DNA follows: TGTGCCAGCGGGTCAGGGAACACTGAAGCTTTCTTT. Translated, it gives CASGSGNTEAFF.

This clone was found a few times. The chain couples TRBV10-2 to TRBJ1-6, with no clear D. Germline V CDR1 and CDR2: WSHSY, SAAADI. This CDR3 comprises 12 residues. Trimming removed 7 bases at V and 6 bases at J, with 7 bases between. In nucleotides, the CDR3 is TGCGCCAGCATGCAGGTTAATTCACCCCTCCACTTT. Translated: CASMQVNSPLHF.

This chain uses TRBV7-9 with TRBJ1-1; maybe TRBD1 (6 bases). Trimming pared 3 bases from V and 4 bases from J, leaving 9 bases between. Germline CDR1 SEHNR, CDR2 FQNEAQ (reference sequence). This CDR3 region has 13 residues. The CDR3 here is CASSFAGATEAFF. In DNA, the CDR3 is TGTGCCAGCAGCTTTGCAGGGGCCACTGAAGCTTTCTTT.

The J gene is TRBJ1-1, the V gene TRBV30, with D uncertain. This CDR3 is built from 13 residues. Germline V CDR1 and CDR2: GTSNPN, SVGIG (reference sequence). V was clipped by 0 bases and J by 5 bases, with 10 bases between them. The CDR3 loop is CAWSVGESTEAFF. Here the CDR3 DNA reads TGTGCCTGGAGTGTCGGGGAGTCTACTGAAGCTTTCTTT.

This chain links TRBV5-5 with TRBJ1-2; D gene ambiguous. Per the germline V gene, CDR1 is SGHKS and CDR2 is YYEKEE (reference sequence). The V end lost 0 bases, the J end lost 3 bases, and 0 bases lay between the germline ends. The CDR3 has 11 amino acids. The DNA for the CDR3 is TGTGCCAGCAGCTTGGACTATGGCTACACCTTC. Protein product: CASSLDYGYTF.

V gene TRBV30 combines with J gene TRBJ1-2; 8 bases agree with TRBD1. V was pared by 4 bases and J by 4 bases, with 2 bases of the junction left unmatched. Germline CDR1 and CDR2: GTSNPN and SVGIG (reference sequence). The CDR3 runs 12 residues. The CDR3 region has the DNA TGTGCCTGGACGACAGGGGCCTATGGCTACACCTTC. It yields the protein CAWTTGAYGYTF.

The rearrangement joins TRBV2 to TRBJ1-2; D remains ambiguous. The CDR3 runs to 14 residues. The germline V gene has CDR1 SNHLY and CDR2 FYNNEI. The germline V and J ends were trimmed by 1 base and 10 bases, with 16 bases remaining between them. CDR3 sequence reads: CASSEGGGHGDYTF. The CDR3 DNA follows: TGTGCCAGCAGTGAAGGCGGAGGGCACGGAGACTACACCTTC.

This clone came up once. The chain has TRBV5-1 and TRBJ2-5; TRBD1 matches 11 bases. This CDR3 comprises 16 residues. Trimming cost V 4 bases and J 4 bases; bases outside gene matches: 9. CDR1 is SGHRS, CDR2 YFSETQ, per germline. The CDR3 loop reads CASSPAGQGGGETQYF. CDR3 sequence (DNA): TGCGCCAGCAGCCCAGCGGGACAGGGGGGTGGAGAGACCCAGTACTTC.

The V call is TRBV7-9, the J call TRBJ2-7; D possibly corresponds to TRBD2 (6 bases). In germline, CDR1 is SEHNR, CDR2 FQNEAQ (reference sequence). This CDR3 region has 13 residues. Trimming stripped 5 bases from V and 1 base from J, with 9 bases between. The CDR3 DNA sequence: TGTGCCAGCAGCCCCGGGACTTCCTACGAGCAGTACTTC. Translated, it gives CASSPGTSYEQYF.

The rearrangement joins TRBV7-9 to TRBJ2-3; unclear D gene. Trimming pared 1 base from V and 0 bases from J, leaving 8 bases between. In germline, CDR1 is SEHNR, CDR2 FQNEAQ (reference sequence). The CDR3 is 15 amino acids. CDR3 in amino acids: CASSLVRPSTDTQYF. The CDR3 nucleotides read TGTGCCAGCAGCTTAGTCAGGCCTAGCACAGATACGCAGTATTTT.

This chain links TRBV7-2 with TRBJ2-5; TRBD1 is a possible D gene (5 bases). V shed 1 base and J shed 5 bases, with 11 bases lying between them. The germline V gene encodes CDR1 SGHTA and CDR2 FQGNSA. CDR3 size: 14 residues. The CDR3 nucleotides are TGTGCCAGCAGCTTAGATCCAGGGCCGGAGACCCAGTACTTC. Protein product: CASSLDPGPETQYF. The variable domain in full, completed from reference TRBV7-2 and TRBJ2-5, reads GAGVSQSPSNKVTEKGKDVELRCDPISGHTALYWYRQSLGQGLEFLIYFQGNSAPDKSGLPSDRFSAERTGGSVSTLTIQRTQQEDSAVYLCASSLDPGPETQYFGPGTRLLVL.

This chain connects TRBV19 to TRBJ1-2; possibly TRBD1 for D (5 bases). V was clipped by 6 bases and J by 2 bases, with 16 bases between them. Germline-derived CDR1 and CDR2 are LNHDA and SQIVND (reference sequence). There are 15 residues in the CDR3. The CDR3 DNA follows: TGTGCCAGTAGGCGTGAGTATAGGGACAACTATGGCTACACCTTC. This encodes CASRREYRDNYGYTF.

The V and J genes are TRBV2 and TRBJ1-4; 9 bases fit TRBD1. Germline V gene lookup returns CDR1 SNHLY and CDR2 FYNNEI. The V and J ends lost 8 bases and 0 bases, in that order; junction bases with no gene match: 4. The CDR3 is 15 amino acids. The CDR3 region has the DNA TGTGCCAGCCGGACAGGGGACACAACTAATGAAAAACTGTTTTTT. It translates to CASRTGDTTNEKLFF. Looking up the rest from reference TRBV2 and TRBJ1-4 gives the full variable domain: EPEVTQTPSHQVTQMGQEVILRCVPISNHLYFYWYRQILGQKVEFLVSFYNNEISEKSEIFDDQFSVERPDGSNFTLKIRSTKLEDSAMYFCASRTGDTTNEKLFFGSGTQLSVL.

V and J are TRBV6-5 and TRBJ1-2; D gene uncertain. Germline loops: CDR1 MNHEY, CDR2 SVGAGI. Trimming stripped 2 bases from V and 3 bases from J, with 7 bases between. The CDR3 is 13 residues long. The CDR3 here is CASSYSADYGYTF. The CDR3 DNA is TGTGCCAGCAGTTACAGTGCAGACTATGGCTACACCTTC.

The rearrangement uses TRBV19 and TRBJ1-2; possibly TRBD1 for D (5 bases). Looked up from germline, CDR1 is LNHDA and CDR2 is SQIVND (reference sequence). This CDR3 comprises 13 residues. The germline V and J ends were trimmed by 8 bases and 3 bases, with 13 bases remaining between them. The CDR3 nucleotides are TGTGCCAGTTCCCCGGGGGGAGACTATGGCTACACCTTC. Protein sequence: CASSPGGDYGYTF.

The rearrangement uses TRBV5-1 and TRBJ1-1; D gene ambiguous. Trimming stripped 5 bases from V and 1 base from J, with 9 bases between. The CDR3 has 13 amino acids. CDR1 is SGHRS and CDR2 is YFSETQ in the germline V gene. CDR3 nucleotide sequence: TGCGCCAGCAGGACTAACAAGAACACTGAAGCTTTCTTT. It yields the protein CASRTNKNTEAFF.

V usage is TRBV7-9 and J usage is TRBJ2-2; TRBD1 or TRBD2 may be the D gene (5 bases each). The CDR3 runs 14 residues. Trimming pared 5 bases from V and 5 bases from J, leaving 12 bases between. Germline-derived CDR1 and CDR2 are SEHNR and FQNEAQ (reference sequence). CDR3 protein: CASSRDPATGELFF. The CDR3, as DNA: TGTGCCAGCAGCCGGGACCCGGCTACCGGGGAGCTGTTTTTT.

The chain is built from TRBV19 and TRBJ1-5; D perhaps matches TRBD1 (6 bases). The germline V and J ends were trimmed by 4 bases and 0 bases, with 13 bases remaining between them. This CDR3 has 16 amino acids. Germline CDR1 reads LNHDA; CDR2 reads SQIVND (reference sequence). The CDR3, as DNA: TGTGCCAGTAGTACCCTTGGGACAACTAGCAATCAGCCCCAGCATTTT. Its protein product is CASSTLGTTSNQPQHF.

V is TRBV19 and J is TRBJ2-1; the D is unclear. CDR3 length: 13 residues. V was shortened by 9 bases and J by 9 bases, with 18 bases between the two germline ends. Germline V CDR1 and CDR2: LNHDA, SQIVND (reference sequence). The CDR3: CASRIENPFEQFF. DNA of the CDR3: TGTGCCAGCCGCATCGAGAACCCGTTTGAGCAGTTCTTC.

V is TRBV9 and J is TRBJ1-2; 8 bases fit TRBD1. The CDR3 runs to 13 residues. The V segment lost 4 bases and the J segment 12 bases; nucleotides outside the gene matches: 11. Germline V gene lookup returns CDR1 SGDLS and CDR2 YYNGEE. CDR3 region: CASSLSGQGSHTF. The CDR3, as DNA: TGTGCCAGCAGCTTAAGCGGACAGGGCAGCCACACCTTC.

The CDR3 nucleotides are TGTGCCAGCAGTTACCTGGTCGGGGAGCTGTTTTTT. This encodes CASSYLVGELFF. The V call is TRBV6-6, the J call TRBJ2-2, with no clear D. The CDR3 totals 12 residues. The V and J ends lost 2 bases and 7 bases respectively, with 5 bases between them. Germline CDR1 is MNHNY and CDR2 is SVGAGI (reference sequence).